A selection of T cell receptor beta chains follows, all from one sample in a study of blood T cell repertoires in COVID-19. Data came from immunoSEQ multiplex PCR; TCRdb stores just in-frame clones and leaves some out. The sample contains 200,000 to 250,000 clones, roughly 88% of which appear only once. The sequenced material came from peripheral blood. Receptor source: a woman between 25 and 40 years old with COVID-19, enrolled during active disease. CDR3s include the opening cysteine and the closing phenylalanine or tryptophan. Each record gives: J gene, clone size, V gene, D gene, CDR3 protein, CDR3 DNA. A D gene is named only where the DNA matches it firmly. Clone size, where shown, is once, few, many, or a class for clones that have expanded.

>TRBJ1-3|-|TRBV11-2|-
CASSLGHLYGGNTIYF
TGTGCCAGCAGCTTAGGCCACCTCTATGGTGGAAACACCATATATTTT
>TRBJ2-3|-|TRBV19|TRBD2
CASSIPTSGSVDTQYF
TGTGCCAGTAGTATCCCGACTAGCGGGAGCGTAGATACGCAGTATTTT
>TRBJ2-1|-|TRBV27|TRBD2
CASSTLAGMGNEQFF
TGTGCCAGCAGCACACTAGCGGGAATGGGCAATGAGCAGTTCTTC
>TRBJ2-2|-|TRBV24-1|TRBD1
CATSDFYRQGARYTGELFF
TGTGCCACCAGTGATTTTTACCGGCAGGGGGCAAGGTACACCGGGGAGCTGTTTTTT
>TRBJ1-6|-|TRBV6-7|TRBD1
CASSYSADWQGAFCNSPLHF
TGTGCCAGCAGTTACTCGGCAGACTGGCAGGGGGCGTTTTGTAATTCACCCCTCCACTTT
>TRBJ2-5|-|TRBV5-8|-
CASSPLGGGAQETQYF
TGTGCCAGCAGCCCGCTAGGTGGGGGGGCCCAAGAGACCCAGTACTTC
>TRBJ2-5|-|TRBV7-2|-
CASSLWDTLGKTQYF
TGTGCCAGCAGCTTATGGGACACATTGGGCAAGACCCAGTACTTC
>TRBJ2-7|-|TRBV10-2|TRBD1
CASKQGAKVWEQYF
TGCGCCAGTAAACAGGGGGCTAAAGTGTGGGAGCAGTACTTC
>TRBJ2-5|-|TRBV25-1|TRBD2
CASSDPGGETQYF
TGTGCCAGCAGTGACCCCGGGGGGGAGACCCAGTACTTC
>TRBJ2-3|few|TRBV2|-
CASRMRRGDTQYF
TGTGCCAGCAGAATGAGGAGGGGTGATACGCAGTATTTT
>TRBJ1-1|-|TRBV11-3|-
CASSRYSVNTEAFF
TGTGCCAGCAGCCGTTATTCGGTGAACACTGAAGCTTTCTTT
>TRBJ2-1|-|TRBV7-6|TRBD1
CASSLGGQGSNEQFF
TGTGCCAGCAGCTTAGGGGGACAGGGCTCCAATGAGCAGTTCTTC
>TRBJ2-7|once|TRBV6-5|-
CASSYRATGSYEQYF
TGTGCCAGCAGTTACAGGGCGACGGGGTCCTACGAGCAGTACTTC
>TRBJ2-3|-|TRBV4-2|-
CASSQPGELDTQYF
TGTGCCAGCAGCCAACCGGGGGAACTAGATACGCAGTATTTT
>TRBJ2-7|-|TRBV10-3|-
CALREDRRSYEQYF
TGTGCCCTCAGGGAGGACAGGAGATCCTACGAGCAGTACTTC
>TRBJ2-5|-|TRBV4-3|-
CASRRLPNVQETQYF
TGCGCCAGCAGGAGACTACCGAACGTACAAGAGACCCAGTACTTC
>TRBJ1-1|-|TRBV6-5|-
CASARADTEAFF
TGTGCCAGCGCCCGAGCGGACACTGAAGCTTTCTTT
>TRBJ2-5|-|TRBV7-2|-
CASSLISREETQYF
TGTGCCAGCAGCTTAATTAGCAGGGAAGAGACCCAGTACTTC
>TRBJ1-4|-|TRBV12-3/TRBV12-4|-
CASSLRENEKLFF
TGTGCCAGCAGTTTACGGGAAAATGAAAAACTGTTTTTT
>TRBJ1-5|medium-sized|TRBV28|-
CASRQGSEPQHF
TGTGCCAGCAGGCAGGGGAGCGAGCCCCAGCATTTT
>TRBJ1-2|few|TRBV19|TRBD1
CASLAGTGGSINYGYTF
TGTGCCAGTTTGGCCGGGACAGGGGGCTCCATCAACTATGGCTACACCTTC
>TRBJ2-1|few|TRBV11-2|-
CASSPYLGEDYNEQFF
TGTGCCAGCAGCCCCTACCTGGGGGAGGACTACAATGAGCAGTTCTTC
>TRBJ1-5|-|TRBV24-1|-
CATSEGQPDQPQHF
TGTGCCACCAGTGAGGGCCAGCCCGATCAGCCCCAGCATTTT
>TRBJ2-6|-|TRBV6-5|-
CASSPGSSGANVLTF
TGTGCCAGCAGTCCCGGGAGCTCTGGGGCCAACGTCCTGACTTTC
>TRBJ2-1|-|TRBV7-2|TRBD2
CASSLGLAGYNEQFF
TGTGCCAGCAGCTTAGGACTAGCGGGATACAATGAGCAGTTCTTC
>TRBJ1-3|-|TRBV5-8|-
CASSFRGITGNTIYF
TGTGCCAGCAGCTTTCGGGGTATAACTGGAAACACCATATATTTT
>TRBJ2-1|few|TRBV5-1|-
CASSATGGSYNEQFF
TGCGCCAGCAGTGCGACCGGGGGCTCCTACAATGAGCAGTTCTTC
>TRBJ2-1|few|TRBV19|TRBD1
CASSGLFATGGNEQFF
TGTGCCAGTAGTGGCCTATTTGCGACAGGGGGGAATGAGCAGTTCTTC
>TRBJ2-1|-|TRBV14|-
CASSHHPGYSSYNEQFF
TGTGCCAGCAGCCACCACCCGGGGTATAGCTCCTACAATGAGCAGTTCTTC
>TRBJ1-2|-|TRBV7-2|TRBD1
CASSGGTGSGYTF
TGTGCCAGCAGCGGAGGGACAGGGAGTGGCTACACCTTC
>TRBJ2-7|-|TRBV7-6|TRBD1
CASSPGQGRGQYF
TGTGCCAGCAGCCCGGGACAGGGGAGAGGGCAGTACTTC
>TRBJ1-5|-|TRBV4-3|-
CASSQDVSYSNQPQHF
TGCGCCAGCAGCCAAGATGTGAGTTATAGCAATCAGCCCCAGCATTTT
>TRBJ2-5|-|TRBV28|TRBD1
CASRYTGDETQYF
TGTGCCAGCAGATACACAGGGGACGAGACCCAGTACTTC
>TRBJ2-7|-|TRBV6-1|TRBD1
CAARQGTGSYEQYF
TGTGCCGCCCGCCAGGGGACAGGGTCCTACGAGCAGTACTTC
>TRBJ2-7|-|TRBV11-2|-
CASSLNTFQTGSGFYEQYF
TGTGCCAGCAGCTTAAACACATTCCAGACAGGATCGGGTTTCTACGAGCAGTACTTC
>TRBJ1-2|-|TRBV7-9|-
CASSLQGLYGYTF
TGTGCCAGCAGCCTGCAGGGCTTATATGGCTACACCTTC
>TRBJ2-5|-|TRBV5-4|TRBD2
CASSEGTSGGETQYF
TGTGCCAGCAGCGAAGGGACTAGCGGGGGAGAGACCCAGTACTTC
>TRBJ1-1|-|TRBV4-3|-
CASSQDRGGDTEAFF
TGCGCCAGCAGCCAAGACCGCGGGGGAGATACTGAAGCTTTCTTT
>TRBJ2-1|-|TRBV5-1|-
CASMQGSAYNEQFF
TGCGCCAGCATGCAGGGGTCGGCCTACAATGAGCAGTTCTTC
>TRBJ2-1|-|TRBV27|TRBD2
CASRPLGDYADNEQFF
TGTGCCAGCAGACCCCTCGGGGACTACGCGGACAATGAGCAGTTCTTC
>TRBJ1-1|-|TRBV7-9|TRBD1
CASSPNTGTGEAFF
TGTGCCAGCAGCCCTAATACCGGGACAGGCGAAGCTTTCTTT